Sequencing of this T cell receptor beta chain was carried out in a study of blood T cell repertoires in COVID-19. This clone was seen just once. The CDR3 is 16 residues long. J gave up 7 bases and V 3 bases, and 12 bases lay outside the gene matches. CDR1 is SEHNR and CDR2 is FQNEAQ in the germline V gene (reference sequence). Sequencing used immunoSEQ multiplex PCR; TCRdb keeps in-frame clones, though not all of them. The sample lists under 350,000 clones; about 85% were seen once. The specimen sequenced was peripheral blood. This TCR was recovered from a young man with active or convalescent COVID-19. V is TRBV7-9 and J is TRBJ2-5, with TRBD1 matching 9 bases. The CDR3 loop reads CASSFGDRALLGTQYF. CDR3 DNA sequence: TGTGCCAGCAGCTTCGGGGACAGGGCATTACTAGGGACCCAGTACTTC.